This record looks at one TCR beta chain sequence and its context. The sample belongs to a study of control samples from healthy donors and cancer patients. Trimming removed 6 bases from V and 2 bases from J, with 7 bases in between. This CDR3 has 13 residues. The germline gives CDR1 MNHEY, CDR2 SVGAGI. Sequencing used immunoSEQ multiplex PCR; TCRdb keeps in-frame clones, though not all of them. The table includes approximately 83,000 clones, over 90% detected once. This rearrangement joins TRBV6-5 to TRBJ2-2, with D unclear. Sequencing was carried out using blood. The sequence derives from a woman in her twenties or thirties in good health. The CDR3, as DNA: TGTGCCAGCAGGACAATTAACACCGGGGAGCTGTTTTTT. Residues: CASRTINTGELFF.